A selection of T cell receptor beta chains follows, all from one sample in a study of graft-versus-host responses after intestinal transplantation. Produced via immunoSEQ multiplex PCR; TCRdb's table is partial and in-frame only. The repertoire has approximately 97,000 clones, 91% of them found once; the top ten carry more than 0.15%. The antigens of these receptors remain unknown. Sequenced material: unstimulated CD4+ T cells sorted from spleen or lymph node cells, taken before transplant. The source is a human donor who was the organ donor for an intestinal transplant. The CDR3 runs from the conserved cysteine through the conserved F or W. A D gene is named only where the DNA matches it firmly. Size is omitted from some rows. Given values are once, few, many or a class for expanded clones.

d_call,j_call,v_call,clone_size,cdr3_nt,cdr3_aa
TRBD1,TRBJ1-2,TRBV18,-,TGTGCCAGCTCACCAGGGCAGGGGGCATCCGGCTACACCTTC,CASSPGQGASGYTF
-,TRBJ1-6,TRBV25-1,-,TGTGCCAGCAGTGAATCCCCGGGGAATTCACCCCTCCACTTT,CASSESPGNSPLHF
-,TRBJ2-2,TRBV5-1,-,TGCGCCAGCACCCTCGGCGGGGGCTCCGGGGAGCTGTTTTTT,CASTLGGGSGELFF
-,TRBJ1-3,TRBV14,few,TGTGCCAGCAGCCAAGTAGTGGGCGGAAACACCATATATTTT,CASSQVVGGNTIYF
TRBD1,TRBJ2-7,TRBV11-2,-,TGTGCCAGCAGCTTACGACAGGGAAGGGCCTACGAGCAGTACTTC,CASSLRQGRAYEQYF
-,TRBJ1-2,TRBV4-1,-,TGCGCCAGCAGCCTTACCCCGACAGTCTTCGGTGATGACTACACCTTC,CASSLTPTVFGDDYTF
-,TRBJ1-3,TRBV4-3,-,TGCGCCAGCAGCCAAGACGATCAGGGAAACACCATATATTTT,CASSQDDQGNTIYF
-,TRBJ2-7,TRBV7-9,-,TGTGCCAGCAGCCCCTCTTACAGGGTCGCCGAGCAGTACTTC,CASSPSYRVAEQYF
TRBD2,TRBJ2-5,TRBV7-2,-,TGTGCCAGCAGCTTAGCGCCTAGCGGGGCTTTAGAGACCCAGTACTTC,CASSLAPSGALETQYF
TRBD2,TRBJ2-1,TRBV4-3,-,TGCGCCAGCAGCCAAATGGGGGGAACTAGCGGCGACAATGAGCAGTTCTTC,CASSQMGGTSGDNEQFF
TRBD1,TRBJ2-1,TRBV9,-,TGTGCCAGCAGCGTAGAGGGGACAGGGATTCTCAATGAGCAGTTCTTC,CASSVEGTGILNEQFF
TRBD1,TRBJ2-2,TRBV28,-,TGTGCCAGCAGTTTGATACAGGGGGCCGGGGAGCTGTTTTTT,CASSLIQGAGELFF
TRBD1,TRBJ2-6,TRBV11-2,-,TGTGCCAGCAGCATAAGACAGGGAAGTGGGGCCAACGTCCTGACTTTC,CASSIRQGSGANVLTF
TRBD1,TRBJ2-7,TRBV7-2,-,TGTGCCAGCAGCCCGGACAGGCACTACGAGCAGTACTTC,CASSPDRHYEQYF
TRBD2,TRBJ2-1,TRBV7-2,-,TGTGCCAGCAGCCACCGCGTACGGGGGGGCAATGAGCAGTTCTTC,CASSHRVRGGNEQFF
-,TRBJ2-5,TRBV27,-,TGTGCCAGCAGTTTATCGCGGACAGTTCGTGAGACCCAGTACTTC,CASSLSRTVRETQYF
-,TRBJ2-7,TRBV6-5,-,TGTGCCAGCAGCCTACTCCGGGACAAGTCCTACGAGCAGTACTTC,CASSLLRDKSYEQYF
-,TRBJ2-1,TRBV4-3,-,TGCGCCAGCAGCCAAGATAATTGGCGTTCTATAGGGGCCGGCAATGAGCAGTTCTTC,CASSQDNWRSIGAGNEQFF
-,TRBJ1-4,TRBV28,-,TGTGCCAGCAGTTTATCCCAGGCCCGCAATGAAAAACTGTTTTTT,CASSLSQARNEKLFF
TRBD2,TRBJ2-7,TRBV10-2,-,TGCGCCAGCCGTAGAGGGAGGGCAACCTACGAGCAGTACTTC,CASRRGRATYEQYF
-,TRBJ2-1,TRBV28,-,TGTGCCAGCAGCCCCTACCGGACAGTGCACAATGAGCAGTTCTTC,CASSPYRTVHNEQFF
TRBD1,TRBJ1-5,TRBV6-4,once,TGTGCCAGCAGTATCACCGTGAGACAGGGCGGTCAGCCCCAGCATTTT,CASSITVRQGGQPQHF
-,TRBJ1-2,TRBV2,-,TGTGCCAGCAACCAACAGGGCCTTAACTATGGCTACACCTTC,CASNQQGLNYGYTF
-,TRBJ2-1,TRBV18,-,TGTGCCAGCTCACTTATGATGGCAGGAACCTACAATGAGCAGTTCTTC,CASSLMMAGTYNEQFF
TRBD2,TRBJ2-2,TRBV27,-,TGTGCCAGCAGACTTAGCGGGGGGAATACCGGGGAGCTGTTTTTT,CASRLSGGNTGELFF
-,TRBJ2-5,TRBV7-9,-,TGTGCCAGCAGCTTTGGACAGCAAGAGACCCAGTACTTC,CASSFGQQETQYF
-,TRBJ2-3,TRBV5-4,-,TGTGCCAGCACCCCTTGGGGCCTTCTAGATACGCAGTATTTT,CASTPWGLLDTQYF
-,TRBJ1-2,TRBV10-3,-,TGTGCCATCAACCCCGGGACTCCCACCTATGGCTACACCTTC,CAINPGTPTYGYTF
-,TRBJ1-4,TRBV5-6,-,TGTGCCAGCAGCCCGAGGACAGCAACTAATGAAAAACTGTTTTTT,CASSPRTATNEKLFF
TRBD2,TRBJ2-4,TRBV7-2,-,TGTGCCAGCAGCCCTCAACTAGCGGGGGGGGAAAACATTCAGTACTTC,CASSPQLAGGENIQYF
TRBD1,TRBJ1-6,TRBV10-3,-,TGTGCCATCGGGGAGACAGGGGGTATTACCCTCCACTTT,CAIGETGGITLHF
TRBD2,TRBJ2-2,TRBV7-3,-,TGTGCCAGCAGCTTATGGCCTAGCGGGTGGAACACCGGGGAGCTGTTTTTT,CASSLWPSGWNTGELFF
-,TRBJ1-5,TRBV19,once,TGTGCCAGTACCGCAAGGAGGTTCAATCAGCCCCAGCATTTT,CASTARRFNQPQHF
-,TRBJ1-6,TRBV2,-,TGTGCCAGCAGGCGGTCCTTGGAACATACGAGCTCCTATAATTCACCCCTCCACTTT,CASRRSLEHTSSYNSPLHF
-,TRBJ1-1,TRBV7-2,-,TGTGCCAGCAGCCCCGCTGGGGTTCGGGGCACTGAAGCTTTCTTT,CASSPAGVRGTEAFF
-,TRBJ1-5,TRBV27,-,TGTGCCAGCAGTTTATATCCCAGGGGCAATCAGCCCCAGCATTTT,CASSLYPRGNQPQHF
-,TRBJ2-7,TRBV5-1,-,TGCGCCAGCAGGGGCTTATCCTACGAGCAGTACTTC,CASRGLSYEQYF
TRBD1,TRBJ2-1,TRBV19,-,TGTGCCATTGGGGGTTGGGGACAGGGTGACAATGAGCAGTTCTTC,CAIGGWGQGDNEQFF
-,TRBJ1-1,TRBV6-6,-,TGTGCCAGCAGTTCCGGGACACCCCCCGCGATTGCTTTCTTT,CASSSGTPPAIAFF
TRBD1,TRBJ1-2,TRBV5-4,-,TGTGCCAGCAGCTTGGACCGGGACAGGGGTGGCTACACCTTC,CASSLDRDRGGYTF
-,TRBJ2-1,TRBV4-3,-,TGCGCCAGCAGCCAAGATAAATTAGGGGGGGGCTCCTACAATGAGCAGTTCTTC,CASSQDKLGGGSYNEQFF
-,TRBJ1-2,TRBV5-6,once,TGTGCCAGCAGCGCTCGGACAGTCCATGGCTACACCTTC,CASSARTVHGYTF
-,TRBJ1-5,TRBV7-9,-,TGTGCCAGCAGCTACAGGGCGGGTCAGCCCCAGCATTTT,CASSYRAGQPQHF
-,TRBJ1-4,TRBV7-9,once,TGTGCCAGCAGCTTATCAGGATCTGAAAAACTGTTTTTT,CASSLSGSEKLFF
TRBD1,TRBJ2-3,TRBV4-1,-,TGCGCCAGCAGTCCTGCGGACAGGGGAACAGATACGCAGTATTTT,CASSPADRGTDTQYF
TRBD1,TRBJ2-5,TRBV6-4,-,TGTGCCAGCAGTGTGACAGGGGCCGGCGGAGAGACCCAGTACTTC,CASSVTGAGGETQYF
-,TRBJ2-7,TRBV11-2,-,TGTGCCAGCAGCCTCCGGGGGACCCCCTACGAGCAGTACTTC,CASSLRGTPYEQYF
-,TRBJ1-5,TRBV6-1,-,TGTGCCAGCAGTGAAGAGAGGGTGGGTAGCAATCAGCCCCAGCATTTT,CASSEERVGSNQPQHF
-,TRBJ1-3,TRBV5-6,-,TGTGCCAGCAGCTTGGGGACAGTCGGAGGAAACACCATATATTTT,CASSLGTVGGNTIYF
-,TRBJ2-3,TRBV25-1,-,TGTGCCAGCAGTGCTCCCCCTCAGGGGCGAGGGACAGATACGCAGTATTTT,CASSAPPQGRGTDTQYF
TRBD1,TRBJ2-7,TRBV18,-,TGTGCCAGCTCACCTTTTACAGGGGGCTACGAGCAGTACTTC,CASSPFTGGYEQYF
TRBD1,TRBJ1-2,TRBV29-1,-,TGCAGCGTTGGACCCCAGGACAGGTCAGGCTATGGCTACACCTTC,CSVGPQDRSGYGYTF
-,TRBJ2-7,TRBV7-2,once,TGTGCCAGCAGCTTAACAGGGTACTACGAGCAGTACTTC,CASSLTGYYEQYF
-,TRBJ2-7,TRBV11-2,-,TGTGCCAGCAGCTTAGACAGTTCCTACGAGCAGTACTTC,CASSLDSSYEQYF
TRBD1,TRBJ1-1,TRBV5-4,-,TGTGCCAGCAGCTTGGGACAGGGGGCGAACACTGAAGCTTTCTTT,CASSLGQGANTEAFF
-,TRBJ2-3,TRBV29-1,-,TGCAGCGTTGACCCGTGGACTCGCACAGATACGCAGTATTTT,CSVDPWTRTDTQYF